This T cell receptor (beta chain) was observed in a study of blood T cell repertoires in COVID-19. TCRdb keeps only in-frame clones here, not all; method: immunoSEQ multiplex PCR. The sample lists fewer than 300,000 clones, about nine tenths occurring once. V was shortened by 3 bases and J by 2 bases, with 9 bases between the two germline ends. Per the germline V gene, CDR1 is SGHTA and CDR2 is FQGNSA. The CDR3 consists of 14 residues. Recruits, aged 18 to 89 years, lived in roughly 22 US areas. Sequenced material: PBMCs or T cells enriched from blood (not recorded which). V gene TRBV7-2 combines with J gene TRBJ2-3; D is possibly TRBD2 (5 bases). This TCR was recovered from a woman under 40 who had recovered from COVID-19. DNA of the CDR3: TGTGCCAGCAGCTTTGAGGGATCCACAGATACGCAGTATTTT. This codes for CASSFEGSTDTQYF.